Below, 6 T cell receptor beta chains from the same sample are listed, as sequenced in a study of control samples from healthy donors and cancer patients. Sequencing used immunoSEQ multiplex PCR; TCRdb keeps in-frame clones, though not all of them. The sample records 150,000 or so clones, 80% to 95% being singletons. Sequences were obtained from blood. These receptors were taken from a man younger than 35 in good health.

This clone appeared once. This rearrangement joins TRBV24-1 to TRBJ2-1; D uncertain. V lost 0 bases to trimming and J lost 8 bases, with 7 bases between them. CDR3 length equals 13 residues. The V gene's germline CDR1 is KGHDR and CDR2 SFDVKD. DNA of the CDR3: TGTGCCACCAGTGATTTGCCCCAGGATGAGCAGTTCTTC. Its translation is CATSDLPQDEQFF.

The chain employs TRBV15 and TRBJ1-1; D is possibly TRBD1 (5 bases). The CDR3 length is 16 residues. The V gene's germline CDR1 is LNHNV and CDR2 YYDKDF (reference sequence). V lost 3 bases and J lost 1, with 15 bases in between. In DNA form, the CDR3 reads TGTGCCACCAGCAGGGGCTTAAGCAGGGCGAACACTGAAGCTTTCTTT. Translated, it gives CATSRGLSRANTEAFF. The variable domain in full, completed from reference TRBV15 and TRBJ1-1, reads DAMVIQNPRYQVTQFGKPVTLSCSQTLNHNVMYWYQQKSSQAPKLLFHYYDKDFNNEADTPDNFQSRRPNTSFCFLDIRSPGLGDTAMYLCATSRGLSRANTEAFFGQGTRLTVV.

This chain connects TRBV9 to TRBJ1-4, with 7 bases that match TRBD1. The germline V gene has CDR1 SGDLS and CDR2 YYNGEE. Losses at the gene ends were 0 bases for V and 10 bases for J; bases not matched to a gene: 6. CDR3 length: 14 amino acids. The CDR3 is CASSVGQGRAKLFF. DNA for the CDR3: TGTGCCAGCAGCGTAGGACAGGGTCGGGCAAAACTGTTTTTT.

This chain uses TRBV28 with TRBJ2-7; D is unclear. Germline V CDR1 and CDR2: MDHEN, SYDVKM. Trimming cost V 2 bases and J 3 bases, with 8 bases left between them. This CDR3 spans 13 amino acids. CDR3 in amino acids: CASSLTIFYEQYF. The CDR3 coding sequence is TGTGCCAGCAGTTTAACGATCTTCTACGAGCAGTACTTC.

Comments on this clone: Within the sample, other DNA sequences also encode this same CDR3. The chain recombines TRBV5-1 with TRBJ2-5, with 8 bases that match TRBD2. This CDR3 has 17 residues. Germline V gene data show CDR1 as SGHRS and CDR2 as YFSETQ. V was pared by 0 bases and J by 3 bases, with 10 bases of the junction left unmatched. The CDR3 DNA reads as TGCGCCAGCAGCTTGGGTGGCGGGGGGACCACCAAAGAGACCCAGTACTTC. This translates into CASSLGGGGTTKETQYF.

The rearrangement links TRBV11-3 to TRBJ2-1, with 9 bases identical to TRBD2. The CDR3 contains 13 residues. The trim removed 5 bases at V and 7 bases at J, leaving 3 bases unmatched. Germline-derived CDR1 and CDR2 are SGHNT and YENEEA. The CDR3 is CASSPGLANEQFF. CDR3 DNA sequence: TGTGCCAGCAGCCCGGGACTAGCTAATGAGCAGTTCTTC.